These 15 T cell receptor beta chains were sequenced from one sample in a study of blood T cell repertoires in COVID-19. Assay used: immunoSEQ multiplex PCR; TCRdb lists only in-frame clones, some missing. The sample contains 120,000 or so clones, approximately 80% of which appear only once. What was sequenced was peripheral blood. These receptors originate from a woman aged 55 to 70 with acute or convalescent COVID-19.

The chain is built from TRBV6-4 and TRBJ2-2, with 11 nucleotides matching TRBD2. Germline V gives CDR1 MRHNA, CDR2 SNTAGT. The CDR3 runs 17 residues. After removal of 3 bases from V and 2 bases from J, the junction contained 5 bases not matched to a gene. For the CDR3, the DNA is TGTGCCAGCAGTGAGGGACTAGCGGTTTCAAACACCGGGGAGCTGTTTTTT. As protein: CASSEGLAVSNTGELFF.

The table lists this clone with a few counts. The chain joins TRBV2 to TRBJ1-1, with a weak D call TRBD1 (5 bases). The germline CDR1 and CDR2 sequences are SNHLY and FYNNEI. CDR3 size: 13 residues. V was trimmed by 4 bases and J by 0 bases, leaving 6 bases between them. DNA of the CDR3: TGTGCCAGCAGTGGACAGTTGAACACTGAAGCTTTCTTT. This encodes CASSGQLNTEAFF.

The chain couples TRBV28 to TRBJ2-2, with a possible D match to TRBD1 (6 bases). CDR1 is MDHEN, CDR2 SYDVKM, per germline. The ends were cut back, 8 bases at V and 1 base at J, with 14 bases in the middle. The CDR3 has 15 amino acids. In DNA form, the CDR3 reads TGTGCCAGCGTGCTTGCCAGGGGGAACACCGGGGAGCTGTTTTTT. The encoded protein is CASVLARGNTGELFF.

The CDR3 here is CASTPPRVSSNEQFF. The CDR3 DNA follows: TGTGCCAGCACCCCACCCAGGGTTTCATCTAATGAGCAGTTCTTC. This chain connects TRBV6-2 or TRBV6-3 to TRBJ2-1; D perhaps matches TRBD1 (5 bases). This CDR3 is 15 amino acids long. Trimming left V 7 bases short and J 7 bases short, with 20 bases between. The germline CDR1 and CDR2 sequences are MNHEY and SVGEGT.

This rearrangement joins TRBV6-1 to TRBJ1-3; the D gene is possibly TRBD1 (5 bases). CDR1 is MNHNS, CDR2 SASEGT, per germline. This CDR3 spans 16 amino acids. V lost 3 bases and J 0 bases, leaving 12 bases between the germline ends. The CDR3: CASSDQLQASGNTIYF. The CDR3 DNA is TGTGCCAGCAGTGACCAGTTACAGGCCTCTGGAAACACCATATATTTT.

The V gene is TRBV19, the J gene TRBJ1-5; D is unresolved. The germline V and J ends were trimmed by 5 bases and 6 bases, with 23 bases remaining between them. Looked up from germline, CDR1 is LNHDA and CDR2 is SQIVND (reference sequence). The CDR3 length is 17 residues. CDR3 in amino acids: CASSPAGNRRASQPQHF. For the CDR3, the DNA is TGTGCCAGTAGTCCCGCCGGGAACCGGAGGGCCAGTCAGCCCCAGCATTTT.

The V call is TRBV7-2, the J call TRBJ1-6; the D is unclear. The germline V gene has CDR1 SGHTA and CDR2 FQGNSA. V was trimmed by 6 bases and J by 7 bases, leaving 16 bases between them. The CDR3 extends over 15 amino acids. CDR3 nucleotide sequence: TGTGCCAGCAGTCCTAGCCCAGGCGACAATTCACCCCTCCACTTT. This gives the protein CASSPSPGDNSPLHF.

The V gene is TRBV27, the J gene TRBJ2-3; 7 bases map to TRBD1. This CDR3 has 17 amino acids. V lost 9 bases to trimming and J lost 0 bases; unmatched junction nucleotides: 15. Germline CDR1 and CDR2: MNHEY and SMNVEV (reference sequence). Here the CDR3 reads CASRDRDQLSSTDTQYF. The CDR3 DNA reads TGTGCCAGTAGAGACAGGGACCAACTTTCTAGCACAGATACGCAGTATTTT.

The sample holds one count of this clone. The chain links TRBV9 to TRBJ2-1, with a weak D call TRBD2 (5 bases). V was clipped by 0 bases and J by 0 bases, with 10 bases between them. The CDR3 loop spans 16 amino acids. Germline values: CDR1 SGDLS, CDR2 YYNGEE. Written as DNA, the CDR3 is TGTGCCAGCAGCGTAGCCCGGGAAGGCTCCTACAATGAGCAGTTCTTC. Amino acid sequence: CASSVAREGSYNEQFF.

The rearrangement links TRBV30 to TRBJ1-2, with TRBD1 identical over 7 bases. This CDR3 spans 14 amino acids. V shed 2 bases, J shed 3 bases, and the junction held 6 bases outside the gene matches. Germline CDR1 and CDR2: GTSNPN and SVGIG (reference sequence). CDR3 bases: TGTGCCTGGAGTAAAGGGGGCGCGGACTATGGCTACACCTTC. It translates to CAWSKGGADYGYTF.

J is TRBJ1-6 and V is TRBV12-5; D might be TRBD1 (6 bases). Germline CDR1 is LGHNT and CDR2 is FRNRAP. Trimming took off 5 bases at V and 7 bases at J, with 12 bases between the two ends. There are 14 residues in the CDR3. The CDR3 DNA follows: TGTGCTAGTGGTCCGGACAGTTGGAATTCACCCCTCCACTTT. This sequence encodes CASGPDSWNSPLHF.

In its sample, this clone was seen a few times. The chain combines TRBV28 with TRBJ2-5; 12 nucleotides line up with TRBD2. The V gene's germline CDR1 is MDHEN and CDR2 SYDVKM. The CDR3 length is 16 residues. After removal of 4 bases from V and 10 bases from J, the junction contained 13 bases not matched to a gene. CDR3 sequence: CASSSLTSGGFEGQYF. For the CDR3, the DNA is TGTGCCAGCAGTTCCCTCACTAGCGGGGGGTTCGAGGGCCAGTACTTC.

This clone showed up just a few times. This chain joins TRBV15 and TRBJ2-1, with D perhaps TRBD2 (5 bases). Trimming took 9 bases from V and 6 from J, leaving 18 bases between them. CDR1 LNHNV and CDR2 YYDKDF come from the germline V gene (reference sequence). CDR3 length: 14 amino acids. In nucleotides, the CDR3 is TGTGCCACAGCGGCCCCCGAAGCAGTCAATGAGCAGTTCTTC. Translating it yields CATAAPEAVNEQFF.

V and J are TRBV4-3 and TRBJ1-6, with D uncertain. Trimming shortened V by 0 bases and J by 5 bases, and 8 bases separated the two germline ends. The germline CDR1 and CDR2 sequences are LGHNA and YSLEER. The CDR3 spans 15 residues. The CDR3: CASSQDRVNNSPLHF. Here the CDR3 DNA reads TGCGCCAGCAGCCAAGATCGGGTGAATAATTCACCCCTCCACTTT.

J is TRBJ1-3 and V is TRBV7-2; 10 nucleotides line up with TRBD1. Germline assignment: CDR1 SGHTA and CDR2 FQGNSA. With V trimmed by 1 base and J by 7 bases, 4 bases remained unmatched. CDR3 size: 15 residues. The CDR3 sequence is CASSLEGQGVNTIYF. The CDR3 DNA sequence: TGTGCCAGCAGCTTAGAAGGACAGGGGGTTAACACCATATATTTT.